This is a list of T cell receptor beta chains from one sample in a study of response to subunit inactivated influenza vaccine. TCRdb used MiXCR to reprocess the RT-PCR reads, holding one entry per CDR3 protein. The table includes around 790,000 distinct CDR3 sequences, 20% to 25% detected once. Sequencing used PBMCs from blood, obtained more than 4 days after vaccination. The receptors stem from a man aged 50 to 59 who received an inactivated influenza vaccine. CDR3s leave out the opening cysteine and the closing phenylalanine or tryptophan.

v_call	cdr3_length	j_call	cdr3_aa
TRBV12-3/TRBV12-4	13	TRBJ1-4	ASSDNRGIREKLF
TRBV5-1	14	TRBJ2-1	ASSPQTGGAYNEQF
TRBV12-3/TRBV12-4	12	TRBJ2-7	ASSPGTQAYEQY
TRBV7-9	11	TRBJ1-1	ASSLAGDTEAF
TRBV2	11	TRBJ2-2	ASSSRGHGELF
TRBV7-2	12	TRBJ2-4	ASSRRQVKNIQY
TRBV20-1	11	TRBJ1-1	SARDRGNTEAF
TRBV9	11	TRBJ2-1	ASSPVPSIEQF
TRBV20-1	12	TRBJ2-5	SVLSELYQETQY
TRBV20-1	13	TRBJ2-1	SAKTLAGVFNEQF
TRBV7-2	14	TRBJ2-1	ASSSRTSGGALEQF
TRBV6-2/TRBV6-3	12	TRBJ2-5	ASSPGTPSETQY
TRBV20-1	11	TRBJ2-7	SARQDISYEQY
TRBV10-3	9	TRBJ2-1	AATGGNEQF
TRBV6-1	14	TRBJ2-3	ASSERPERVTDTQY
TRBV7-8	13	TRBJ2-2	ASSMDGSNTGELF
TRBV4-3	11	TRBJ2-1	ASSLSAQNEQF
TRBV4-3	12	TRBJ2-6	ASSQEYGANVLT
TRBV6-6	10	TRBJ2-2	ASNKGTGELF
TRBV5-1	11	TRBJ2-5	ASSWGSRETQY
TRBV9	13	TRBJ2-6	ASQNGGSGANVLT
TRBV7-6	13	TRBJ2-2	ASSLVLENTGELF
TRBV12-3/TRBV12-4	13	TRBJ2-7	ASRVAGTGMYEQY
TRBV29-1	11	TRBJ2-6	SVGYSGANVLT
TRBV4-3	13	TRBJ2-7	ASSQGDVRSYEQY
TRBV7-4	17	TRBJ1-2	ASSFVPTRSGVSNYGYT
TRBV20-1	13	TRBJ2-2	SARSGGVNTGELF
TRBV5-1	12	TRBJ2-3	ASSLDGTLDTQY
TRBV7-8	14	TRBJ2-1	ASSLGDLSSYNEQF
TRBV28	15	TRBJ2-1	ASKKGGGSHRRWEQF
TRBV7-2	13	TRBJ1-1	ASSLGRGANTEAF
TRBV29-1	11	TRBJ2-1	SGGSISYNEQF
TRBV15	13	TRBJ1-2	ATSRDVTGKYGYT
TRBV24-1	14	TRBJ2-7	ATSDSGTSVVNEQY
TRBV29-1	13	TRBJ2-1	SVAPGDTYYNEQF
TRBV25-1	12	TRBJ2-5	ASSSNSGVETQY